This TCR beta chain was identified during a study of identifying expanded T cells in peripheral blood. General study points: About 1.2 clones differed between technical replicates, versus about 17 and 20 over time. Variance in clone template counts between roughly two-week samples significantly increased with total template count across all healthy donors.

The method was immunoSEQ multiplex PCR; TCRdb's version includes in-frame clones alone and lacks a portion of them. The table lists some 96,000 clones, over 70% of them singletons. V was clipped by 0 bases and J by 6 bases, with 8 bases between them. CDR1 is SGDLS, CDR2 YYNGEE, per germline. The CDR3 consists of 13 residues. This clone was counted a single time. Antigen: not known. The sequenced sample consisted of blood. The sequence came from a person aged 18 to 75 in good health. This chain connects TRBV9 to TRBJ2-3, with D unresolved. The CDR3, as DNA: TGTGCCAGCAGCGTAGTTGTAGGGGATACGCAGTATTTT. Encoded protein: CASSVVVGDTQYF.